This TCR beta chain was recorded in a study of shared clonotypes between healthy human individuals. For the study at large: Each donor's CD8 memory used one plate, CD8 naive two, each CD4 subset three. Findings and limits, study-wide: Richness estimates generally favored naive over memory subsets. Sequencing depth was expected to influence donor clonotype sharing.

An approximately 200 ng quantity of DNA, approximately 29,000 T cell genomes, went into the sorted-subset replicate PCRs. Generated by immunoSEQ multiplex PCR, the TCRdb table keeps only in-frame clones and is missing some. The sample holds 1 million to 1.2 million clones, approximately 80% seen once. Note on this clone: No antigen is known for it.

With 6 bases clipped from V and 9 bases from J, the junction kept 12 bases outside the gene matches. CDR1 and CDR2 (germline): MGHDK, SYGVNS. This CDR3 is built from 15 residues. This chain links TRBV25-1 with TRBJ2-1; 9 positions match TRBD2. This TCR came from a young man in good health. Some clones in this sample may be carry-over from other donors' samples. The source material was memory CD4+ T cells from PBMCs. This sample's subset: CD45RA-negative fraction. The CDR3 nucleotides read TGTGCCAGCAGCCTCAGGGCTAGCGGGGAGGGTGAGCAGTTCTTC. Its translation is CASSLRASGEGEQFF.